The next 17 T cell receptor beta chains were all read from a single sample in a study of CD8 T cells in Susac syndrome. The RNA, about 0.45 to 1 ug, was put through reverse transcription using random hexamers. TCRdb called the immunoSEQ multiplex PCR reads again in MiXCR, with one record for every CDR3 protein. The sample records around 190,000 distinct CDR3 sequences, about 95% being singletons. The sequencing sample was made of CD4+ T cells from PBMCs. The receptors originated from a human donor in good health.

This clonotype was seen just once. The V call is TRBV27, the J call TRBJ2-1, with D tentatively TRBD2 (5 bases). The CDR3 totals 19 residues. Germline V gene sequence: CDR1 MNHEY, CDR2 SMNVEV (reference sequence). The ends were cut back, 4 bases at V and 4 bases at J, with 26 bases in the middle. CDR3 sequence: CASSSAQARSGTRYNEQFF. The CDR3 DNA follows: TGTGCCAGCAGTTCCGCGCAGGCCCGCAGCGGAACCCGGTACAATGAGCAGTTCTTC.

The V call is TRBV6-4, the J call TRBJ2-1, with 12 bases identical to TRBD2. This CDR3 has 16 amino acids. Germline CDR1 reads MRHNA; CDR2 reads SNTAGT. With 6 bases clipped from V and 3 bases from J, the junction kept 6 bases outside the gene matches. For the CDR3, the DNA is TGTGCCAGCAGACCAAGGGGACTAGCGGGCTACAATGAGCAGTTCTTC. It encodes CASRPRGLAGYNEQFF.

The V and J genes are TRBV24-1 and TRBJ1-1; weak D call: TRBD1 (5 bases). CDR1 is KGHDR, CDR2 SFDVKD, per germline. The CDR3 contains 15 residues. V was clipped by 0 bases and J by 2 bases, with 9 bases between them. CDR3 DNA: TGTGCCACCAGTGATTTGGGGCAGGGAAACACTGAAGCTTTCTTT. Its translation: CATSDLGQGNTEAFF.

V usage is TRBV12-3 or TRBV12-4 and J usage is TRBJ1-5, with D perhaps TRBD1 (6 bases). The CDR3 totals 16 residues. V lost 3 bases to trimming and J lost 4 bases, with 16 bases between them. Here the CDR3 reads CASSLRGVGQNQPQHF. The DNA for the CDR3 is TGTGCCAGCAGTTTGAGGGGCGTTGGACAGAATCAGCCCCAGCATTTT.

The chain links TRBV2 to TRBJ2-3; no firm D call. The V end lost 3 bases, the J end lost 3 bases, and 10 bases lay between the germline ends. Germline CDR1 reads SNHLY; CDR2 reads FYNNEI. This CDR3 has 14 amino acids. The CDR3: CASSEVQETDTQYF. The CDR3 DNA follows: TGTGCCAGCAGTGAGGTCCAAGAAACAGATACGCAGTATTTT.

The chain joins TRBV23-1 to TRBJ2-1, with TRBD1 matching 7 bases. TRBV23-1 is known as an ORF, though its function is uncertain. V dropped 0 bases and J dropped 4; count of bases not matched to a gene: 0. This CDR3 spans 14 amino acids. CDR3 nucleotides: TGCGCCAGCAGTCAATCACAGGGGTACAATGAGCAGTTCTTC. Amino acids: CASSQSQGYNEQFF.

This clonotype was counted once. The DNA for the CDR3 is TGTGCCAGCAGTCCCCCGGGACACCTAAACAATGAGCAGTTCTTC. This translates into CASSPPGHLNNEQFF. The chain joins TRBV28 to TRBJ2-1; a weak D match, TRBD1 (6 bases). Trimming took off 5 bases at V and 5 bases at J, with 16 bases between the two ends. CDR3 size: 15 residues. Germline values: CDR1 MDHEN, CDR2 SYDVKM. The full variable domain, its missing parts supplied by reference TRBV28 and TRBJ2-1, is DVKVTQSSRYLVKRTGEKVFLECVQDMDHENMFWYRQDPGLGLRLIYFSYDVKMKEKGDIPEGYSVSREKKERFSLILESASTNQTSMYLCASSPPGHLNNEQFFGPGTRLTVL.

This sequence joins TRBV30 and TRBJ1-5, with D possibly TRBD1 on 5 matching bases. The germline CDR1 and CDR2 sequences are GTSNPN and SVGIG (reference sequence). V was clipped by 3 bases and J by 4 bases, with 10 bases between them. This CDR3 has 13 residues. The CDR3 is CAWRGTENQPQHF. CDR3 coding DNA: TGTGCCTGGAGAGGGACGGAGAATCAGCCCCAGCATTTT.

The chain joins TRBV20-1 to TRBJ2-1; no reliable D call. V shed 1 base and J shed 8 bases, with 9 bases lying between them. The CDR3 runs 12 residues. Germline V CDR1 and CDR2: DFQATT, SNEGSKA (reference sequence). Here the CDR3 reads CSARAAFYEQFF. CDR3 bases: TGCAGTGCTAGAGCGGCTTTCTATGAGCAGTTCTTC.

The CDR3 sequence is CASSWSQGSTEAFF. The CDR3 DNA sequence: TGTGCCAGCAGCTGGTCTCAGGGGAGCACTGAAGCTTTCTTT. V usage is TRBV14 and J usage is TRBJ1-1, with TRBD1 as a possible D gene (6 bases). This CDR3 spans 14 amino acids. Trimming removed 5 bases at V and 4 bases at J, with 14 bases between. Germline V gene sequence: CDR1 SGHDN, CDR2 FVKESK.

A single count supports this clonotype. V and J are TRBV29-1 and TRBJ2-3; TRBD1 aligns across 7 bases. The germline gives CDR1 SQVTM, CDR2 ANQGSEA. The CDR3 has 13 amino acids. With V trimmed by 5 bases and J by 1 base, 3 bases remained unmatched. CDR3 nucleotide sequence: TGCAGCGTTCGGGACAGTCGCACAGATACGCAGTATTTT. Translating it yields CSVRDSRTDTQYF.

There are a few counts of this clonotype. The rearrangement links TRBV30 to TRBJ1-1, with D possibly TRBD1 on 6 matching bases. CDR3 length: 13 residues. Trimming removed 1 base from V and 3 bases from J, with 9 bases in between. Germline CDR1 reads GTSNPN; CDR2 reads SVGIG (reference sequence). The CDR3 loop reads CAWSAQGYTEAFF. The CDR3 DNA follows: TGTGCCTGGAGTGCTCAGGGGTACACTGAAGCTTTCTTT.

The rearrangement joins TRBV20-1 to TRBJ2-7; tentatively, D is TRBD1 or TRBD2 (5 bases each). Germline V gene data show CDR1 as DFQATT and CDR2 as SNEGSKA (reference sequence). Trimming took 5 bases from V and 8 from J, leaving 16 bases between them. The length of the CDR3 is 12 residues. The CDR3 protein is CSAGVPGAQQYF. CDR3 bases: TGCAGTGCTGGAGTTCCCGGGGCTCAGCAGTACTTC.

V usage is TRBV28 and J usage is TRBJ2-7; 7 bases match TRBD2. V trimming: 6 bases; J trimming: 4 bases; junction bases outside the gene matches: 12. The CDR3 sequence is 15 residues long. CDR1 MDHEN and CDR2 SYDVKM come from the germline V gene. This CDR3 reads CASSPGWPGGYEQYF. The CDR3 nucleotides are TGTGCCAGCAGCCCCGGGTGGCCGGGGGGTTACGAGCAGTACTTC. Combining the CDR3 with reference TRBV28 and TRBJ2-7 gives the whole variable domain DVKVTQSSRYLVKRTGEKVFLECVQDMDHENMFWYRQDPGLGLRLIYFSYDVKMKEKGDIPEGYSVSREKKERFSLILESASTNQTSMYLCASSPGWPGGYEQYFGPGTRLTVT.

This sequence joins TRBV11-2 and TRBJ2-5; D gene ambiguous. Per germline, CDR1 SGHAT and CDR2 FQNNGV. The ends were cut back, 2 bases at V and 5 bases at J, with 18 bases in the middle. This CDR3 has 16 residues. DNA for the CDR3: TGTGCCAGCAGCTTATCAGTACAATCTCGGTCCGAGACCCAGTACTTC. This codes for CASSLSVQSRSETQYF.

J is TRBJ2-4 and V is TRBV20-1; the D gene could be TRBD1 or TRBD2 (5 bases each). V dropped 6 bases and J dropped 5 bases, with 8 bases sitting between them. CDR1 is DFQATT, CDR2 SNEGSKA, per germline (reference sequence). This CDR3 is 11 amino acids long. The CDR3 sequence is CSAGTENIQYF. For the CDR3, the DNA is TGCAGTGCCGGGACGGAAAACATTCAGTACTTC.

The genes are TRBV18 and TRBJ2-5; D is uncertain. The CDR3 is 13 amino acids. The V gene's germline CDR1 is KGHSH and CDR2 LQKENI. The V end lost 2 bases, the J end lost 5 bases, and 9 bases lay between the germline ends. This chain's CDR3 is CASSPVLQETQYF. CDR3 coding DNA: TGTGCCAGCTCACCAGTTTTGCAGGAGACCCAGTACTTC. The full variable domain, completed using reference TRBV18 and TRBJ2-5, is NAGVMQNPRHLVRRRGQEARLRCSPMKGHSHVYWYRQLPEEGLKFMVYLQKENIIDESGMPKERFSAEFPKEGPSILRIQQVVRGDSAAYFCASSPVLQETQYFGPGTRLLVL.